This entry lists 22 T cell receptor beta chains sequenced from one sample in a study of identical twins. Using its own MiXCR run on the 5' RACE reads, TCRdb lists one record per CDR3 protein. The sample includes approximately 210,000 distinct CDR3 sequences, roughly 9.4% seen only once; the top ten take 4.5% to 5.5%. The sample comprised memory (CD45RO+) T cells sorted from blood. Source of these receptors: a woman under 30 in good health.

This clonotype has at least ten counts. The CDR3 nucleotides are TGCGCCAGCATGGAATCCATGAACACTGAAGCTTTCTTT. Its protein product is CASMESMNTEAFF. V is TRBV5-1 and J is TRBJ1-1; D ambiguous. Germline V gene sequence: CDR1 SGHRS, CDR2 YFSETQ. The V end was cut by 6 bases, the J end by 0 bases, with 9 bases between. This CDR3 spans 13 amino acids.

This clonotype was found a few times. The CDR3 DNA follows: TGTGCCAGCAGCTTCCCAGACAGACCTCCTTGGGGCTACACCTTC. It specifies CASSFPDRPPWGYTF. V gene TRBV5-6 combines with J gene TRBJ1-2, with a possible D match to TRBD1 (5 bases). The V gene lost 2 bases and the J gene lost 8 bases, with 19 bases spanning the gap. The CDR3 has 15 amino acids. CDR1 and CDR2 from the germline V gene are SGHDT and YYEEEE. The complete variable domain, with remaining parts taken from reference TRBV5-6 and TRBJ1-2, reads DAGVTQSPTHLIKTRGQQVTLRCSPKSGHDTVSWYQQALGQGPQFIFQYYEEEERQRGNFPDRFSGHQFPNYSSELNVNALLLGDSALYLCASSFPDRPPWGYTFGSGTRLTVV.

CDR3 bases: TGTGCCAGCCAAAGGGACTCCAACATTCAGTACTTC. Translating gives CASQRDSNIQYF. J is TRBJ2-4 and V is TRBV2, with D maybe TRBD2 (6 bases). Trimming removed 8 bases from V and 7 bases from J, with 12 bases in between. This CDR3 comprises 12 residues. Per germline, CDR1 SNHLY and CDR2 FYNNEI.

V gene TRBV7-9 combines with J gene TRBJ2-1; 7 nucleotides match TRBD2. Germline lookup yields CDR1 SEHNR and CDR2 FQNEAQ (reference sequence). V shed 5 bases and J 2 bases; nucleotides not matched to a gene: 9. The CDR3 consists of 16 residues. CDR3 sequence: CASSTIPSGAYNEQFF. The CDR3 nucleotides are TGTGCCAGCAGCACCATTCCTAGCGGCGCCTACAATGAGCAGTTCTTC.

This clonotype was detected a few times. The CDR3 sequence is CSVGGAGGYTDTQYF. CDR3 in DNA: TGCAGCGTTGGGGGGGCCGGGGGCTACACAGATACGCAGTATTTT. This sequence joins TRBV29-1 and TRBJ2-3; the D call may be TRBD1 or TRBD2 (6 bases each). Germline V lookup: CDR1 SQVTM, CDR2 ANQGSEA. The CDR3 spans 15 residues. Trimming shortened V by 4 bases and J by 2 bases, and 16 bases separated the two germline ends.

The rearrangement links TRBV10-3 to TRBJ2-3; either TRBD1 or TRBD2 may fit D (6 bases each). The CDR3 contains 13 residues. V was shortened by 7 bases and J by 3 bases, with 11 bases between the two germline ends. Germline lookup yields CDR1 ENHRY and CDR2 SYGVKD. Written as DNA, the CDR3 is TGTGCCATCACAGAGGGGGGTACAGATACGCAGTATTTT. Translating gives CAITEGGTDTQYF.

The table lists this clonotype with many counts. J is TRBJ2-7 and V is TRBV12-3 or TRBV12-4; D could derive from TRBD1 or TRBD2 (6 bases each). Trimming left V 8 bases short and J 3 bases short, with 14 bases between. The CDR3 extends over 13 amino acids. CDR3 in DNA: TGTGCCAGCGGGGGGCAGGGTCGCTACGAGCAGTACTTC. This gives the protein CASGGQGRYEQYF.

This rearrangement joins TRBV20-1 to TRBJ2-3; D is ambiguous. CDR1 and CDR2 from the germline V gene are DFQATT and SNEGSKA (reference sequence). V was cut by 4 bases and J by 6 bases, with 8 bases left in between. The CDR3 extends over 11 amino acids. The CDR3 loop reads CSAIRWDTQYF. CDR3 sequence (DNA): TGCAGTGCTATCCGTTGGGATACGCAGTATTTT.

The rearrangement joins TRBV6-1 to TRBJ2-1, with D unclear. Germline V CDR1 and CDR2: MNHNS, SASEGT. This CDR3 region has 13 residues. The germline V and J ends were trimmed by 6 bases and 10 bases, with 16 bases remaining between them. CDR3 in DNA: TGTGCCAGCAGGATGCAGCGTTTCCTCGAGCAGTTCTTC. Translated: CASRMQRFLEQFF.

V gene TRBV29-1 combines with J gene TRBJ2-5; no firm D call. The V gene's germline CDR1 is SQVTM and CDR2 ANQGSEA. The length of the CDR3 is 14 residues. Trimming removed 0 bases from V and 5 bases from J, with 13 bases in between. The CDR3 DNA reads as TGCAGCGTTGAAGACTTCCTTCCCGGCGAGACCCAGTACTTC. This encodes CSVEDFLPGETQYF. The full variable domain, rest sourced from reference TRBV29-1 and TRBJ2-5, is SAVISQKPSRDICQRGTSLTIQCQVDSQVTMMFWYRQQPGQSLTLIATANQGSEATYESGFVIDKFPISRPNLTFSTLTVSNMSPEDSSIYLCSVEDFLPGETQYFGPGTRLLVL.

The chain combines TRBV30 with TRBJ2-1, with 11 bases aligning to TRBD2. This CDR3 comprises 13 residues. V dropped 4 bases and J dropped 8; count of bases not matched to a gene: 4. Germline assignment: CDR1 GTSNPN and CDR2 SVGIG (reference sequence). In nucleotides, the CDR3 is TGTGCCTGGATTAGCGGGAGGGCATATGAGCAGTTCTTC. This sequence encodes CAWISGRAYEQFF.

This clonotype appeared many times. This rearrangement joins TRBV5-5 to TRBJ2-7, with D unclear. The CDR3 consists of 11 residues. Trimming left V 4 bases short and J 0 bases short, with 2 bases between. From germline, CDR1 is SGHKS and CDR2 YYEKEE (reference sequence). The CDR3 DNA is TGTGCCAGCAGCGGCTCCTACGAGCAGTACTTC. Amino acid sequence: CASSGSYEQYF.

The chain is built from TRBV7-9 and TRBJ2-5, with D possibly TRBD1 on 6 matching bases. Germline CDR1 is SEHNR and CDR2 is FQNEAQ (reference sequence). V was shortened by 5 bases and J by 2 bases, with 18 bases between the two germline ends. This CDR3 has 16 amino acids. CDR3 DNA sequence: TGTGCCAGCAGCGAACTGAGGGGGTCGGGGCAAGAGACCCAGTACTTC. Its translation is CASSELRGSGQETQYF.

This clonotype was recorded a few times. This chain uses TRBV6-4 with TRBJ2-3; D gene uncertain. Between the trimmed V and J ends, which lost 5 bases and 5 bases, there was a span of 11 bases. Germline V gene sequence: CDR1 MRHNA, CDR2 SNTAGT. The CDR3 contains 13 residues. The CDR3 DNA reads as TGTGCCAGCAGTTCCGACACTTTAGATACGCAGTATTTT. As protein: CASSSDTLDTQYF.

The J gene is TRBJ2-2, the V gene TRBV4-3, with D unclear. V lost 0 bases, J lost 1 base, and 3 bases lay in between. The germline CDR1 and CDR2 sequences are LGHNA and YSLEER. This CDR3 has 14 amino acids. The CDR3 DNA reads as TGCGCCAGCAGCCAAGAACTGAACACCGGGGAGCTGTTTTTT. Its protein product is CASSQELNTGELFF.

This clonotype was detected ten times or more. The chain joins TRBV20-1 to TRBJ1-6, with D hard to call. V was shortened by 3 bases and J by 9 bases, with 15 bases between the two germline ends. Germline values: CDR1 DFQATT, CDR2 SNEGSKA (reference sequence). This CDR3 contains 14 residues. CDR3 loop: CSASGAVGGSPLHF. DNA for the CDR3: TGCAGTGCTAGTGGTGCTGTGGGCGGTTCACCCCTCCACTTT.

V gene TRBV28 combines with J gene TRBJ2-5; 12 nucleotides line up with TRBD2. V shed 2 bases, J shed 5 bases, and the junction held 9 bases outside the gene matches. This CDR3 spans 17 amino acids. Germline assignment: CDR1 MDHEN and CDR2 SYDVKM. CDR3 bases: TGTGCCAGCAGTTTACCCACTAGCGGGGGGAACCGGGAGACCCAGTACTTC. It yields the protein CASSLPTSGGNRETQYF.

This clonotype was picked up a small number of times. This rearrangement joins TRBV5-1 to TRBJ1-1; no reliable D call. The germline V and J ends were trimmed by 0 bases and 5 bases, with 8 bases remaining between them. Germline CDR1 reads SGHRS; CDR2 reads YFSETQ. This CDR3 comprises 13 residues. The chain's CDR3 is CASSLGVKTEAFF. The CDR3 region has the DNA TGCGCCAGCAGCTTGGGAGTAAAAACTGAAGCTTTCTTT.

The V call is TRBV10-3, the J call TRBJ1-2; possibly TRBD1 for D (6 bases). The CDR3 sequence is 14 residues long. The ends were cut back, 3 bases at V and 8 bases at J, with 16 bases in the middle. In germline, CDR1 is ENHRY, CDR2 SYGVKD. The chain's CDR3 is CAISEGGPGFGYTF. The CDR3 bases are TGTGCCATCAGTGAAGGGGGACCAGGGTTCGGCTACACCTTC.

The chain carries TRBV28 and TRBJ1-1; 7 nucleotides match TRBD1. Germline V gene sequence: CDR1 MDHEN, CDR2 SYDVKM. The trim removed 4 bases at V and 5 bases at J, leaving 7 bases unmatched. The CDR3 loop spans 14 amino acids. The CDR3 nucleotides read TGTGCCAGCAGTTCCGGACAGGCTCGGACTGAAGCTTTCTTT. The encoded protein is CASSSGQARTEAFF. The full variable domain, with the rest looked up from reference TRBV28 and TRBJ1-1, is DVKVTQSSRYLVKRTGEKVFLECVQDMDHENMFWYRQDPGLGLRLIYFSYDVKMKEKGDIPEGYSVSREKKERFSLILESASTNQTSMYLCASSSGQARTEAFFGQGTRLTVV.

This chain uses TRBV5-6 with TRBJ2-3; 13 bases agree with TRBD2. This CDR3 has 16 residues. J was trimmed by 2 bases and V by 2 bases; bases with no gene match: 2. Germline loops: CDR1 SGHDT, CDR2 YYEEEE. The CDR3 here is CASSFTSGRATDTQYF. CDR3 bases: TGTGCCAGCAGCTTCACTAGCGGGAGGGCCACAGATACGCAGTATTTT.

This chain uses TRBV20-1 with TRBJ2-3; D is undetermined. Germline assignment: CDR1 DFQATT and CDR2 SNEGSKA (reference sequence). This CDR3 is built from 13 residues. Deletions cut 6 bases from V and 2 bases from J, with 12 bases between. The CDR3 loop reads CSATSPYTDTQYF. The DNA for the CDR3 is TGCAGTGCCACCAGTCCCTACACAGATACGCAGTATTTT.